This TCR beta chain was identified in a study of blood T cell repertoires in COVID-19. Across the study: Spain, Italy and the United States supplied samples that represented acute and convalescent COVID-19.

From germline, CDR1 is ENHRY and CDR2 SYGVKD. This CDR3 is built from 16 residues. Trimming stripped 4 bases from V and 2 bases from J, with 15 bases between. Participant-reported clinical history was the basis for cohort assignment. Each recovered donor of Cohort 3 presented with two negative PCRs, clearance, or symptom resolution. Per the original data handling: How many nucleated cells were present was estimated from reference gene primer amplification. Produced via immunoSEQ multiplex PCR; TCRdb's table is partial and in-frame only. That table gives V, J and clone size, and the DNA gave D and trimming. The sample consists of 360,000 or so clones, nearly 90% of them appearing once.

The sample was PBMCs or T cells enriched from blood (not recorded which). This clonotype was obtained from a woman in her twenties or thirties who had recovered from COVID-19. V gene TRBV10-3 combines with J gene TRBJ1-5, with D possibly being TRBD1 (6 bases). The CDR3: CAISGSGGGGNQPQHF. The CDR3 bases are TGTGCCATCAGTGGATCTGGTGGGGGCGGCAATCAGCCCCAGCATTTT.